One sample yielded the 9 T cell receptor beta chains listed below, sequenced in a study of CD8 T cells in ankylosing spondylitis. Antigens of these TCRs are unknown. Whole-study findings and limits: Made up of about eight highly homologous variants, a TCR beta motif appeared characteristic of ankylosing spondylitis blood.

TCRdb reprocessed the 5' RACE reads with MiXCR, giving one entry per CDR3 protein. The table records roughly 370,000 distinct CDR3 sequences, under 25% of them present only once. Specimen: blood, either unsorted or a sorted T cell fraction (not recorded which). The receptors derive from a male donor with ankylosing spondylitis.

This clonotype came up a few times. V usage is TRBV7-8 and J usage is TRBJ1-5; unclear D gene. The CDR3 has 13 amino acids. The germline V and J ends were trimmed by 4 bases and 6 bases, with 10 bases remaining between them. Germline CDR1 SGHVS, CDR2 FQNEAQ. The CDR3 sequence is CASSSLAFQPQHF. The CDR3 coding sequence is TGTGCCAGCAGCTCCCTAGCATTTCAGCCCCAGCATTTT.

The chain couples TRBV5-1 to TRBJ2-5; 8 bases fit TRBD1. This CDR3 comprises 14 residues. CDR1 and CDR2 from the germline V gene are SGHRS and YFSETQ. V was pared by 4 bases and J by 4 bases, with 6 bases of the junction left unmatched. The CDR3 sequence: CASSTTGVAETQYF. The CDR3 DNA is TGCGCCAGCAGCACGACAGGGGTAGCAGAGACCCAGTACTTC.

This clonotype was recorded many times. The CDR3 here is CASRLRTGNTEAFF. The CDR3 nucleotides are TGTGCCAGCAGACTGAGGACAGGGAACACTGAAGCTTTCTTT. V usage is TRBV12-3 or TRBV12-4 and J usage is TRBJ1-1, with 7 bases aligning to TRBD1. The CDR3 extends over 14 amino acids. The trim removed 6 bases at V and 1 base at J, leaving 5 bases unmatched.

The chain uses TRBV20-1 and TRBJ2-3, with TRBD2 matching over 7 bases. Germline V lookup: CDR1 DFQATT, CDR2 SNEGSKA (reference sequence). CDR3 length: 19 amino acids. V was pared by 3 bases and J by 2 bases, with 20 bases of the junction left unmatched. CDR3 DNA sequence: TGCAGTGCTAGTGTCGGGGGAGGGCCGGGGCGATGGGACACAGATACGCAGTATTTT. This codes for CSASVGGGPGRWDTDTQYF.

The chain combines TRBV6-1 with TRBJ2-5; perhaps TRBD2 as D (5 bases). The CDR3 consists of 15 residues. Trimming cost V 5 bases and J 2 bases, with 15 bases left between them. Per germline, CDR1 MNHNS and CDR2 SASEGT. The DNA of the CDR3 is TGTGCCAGCAGTCGACTATACACAGAACAAGAGACCCAGTACTTC. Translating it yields CASSRLYTEQETQYF.

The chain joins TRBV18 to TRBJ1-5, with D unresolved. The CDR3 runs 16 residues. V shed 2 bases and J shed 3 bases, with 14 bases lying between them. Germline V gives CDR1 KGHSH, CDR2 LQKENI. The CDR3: CASSPFASGDNQPQHF. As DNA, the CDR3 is TGTGCCAGCTCACCATTTGCGTCAGGCGACAATCAGCCCCAGCATTTT.

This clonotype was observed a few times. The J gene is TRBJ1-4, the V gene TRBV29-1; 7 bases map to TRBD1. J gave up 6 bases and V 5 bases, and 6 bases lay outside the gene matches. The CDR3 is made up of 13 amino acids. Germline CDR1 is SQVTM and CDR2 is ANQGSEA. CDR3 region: CSVFRGEDEKLFF. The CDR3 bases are TGCAGCGTTTTCAGGGGGGAAGATGAAAAACTGTTTTTT. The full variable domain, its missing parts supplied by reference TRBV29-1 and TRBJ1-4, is SAVISQKPSRDICQRGTSLTIQCQVDSQVTMMFWYRQQPGQSLTLIATANQGSEATYESGFVIDKFPISRPNLTFSTLTVSNMSPEDSSIYLCSVFRGEDEKLFFGSGTQLSVL.

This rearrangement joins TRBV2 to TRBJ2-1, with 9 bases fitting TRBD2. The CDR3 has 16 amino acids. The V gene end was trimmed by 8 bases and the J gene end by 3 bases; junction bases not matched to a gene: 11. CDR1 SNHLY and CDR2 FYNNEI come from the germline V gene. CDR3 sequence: CASHSVLAGLYNEQFF. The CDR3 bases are TGTGCCAGCCACTCGGTACTAGCGGGTCTCTACAATGAGCAGTTCTTC.

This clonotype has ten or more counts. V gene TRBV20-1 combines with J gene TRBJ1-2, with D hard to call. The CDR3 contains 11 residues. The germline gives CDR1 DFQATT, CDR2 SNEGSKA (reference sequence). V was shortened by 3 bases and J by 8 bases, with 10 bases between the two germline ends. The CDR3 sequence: CSASDPRGYTF. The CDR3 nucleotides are TGCAGTGCTAGCGACCCGCGGGGCTACACCTTC.